The source of this T cell receptor (beta chain) is a study of beta chain features in type 1 diabetes. This clone was counted between two and nine times. Its antigen remains unidentified. Study results and caveats: Researchers report that Type 1 diabetes patients had moderately but significantly shorter TCRB CDR3s across all four CD4+ subsets.

What was sequenced were expressed TCRB transcripts, since all of the isolated RNA had been reverse transcribed. Mean read depth for naive, central memory and regulatory T cell samples was about 3.6 million reads. Assay: immunoSEQ multiplex PCR; the TCRdb copy retains only in-frame clones and omits some. Among about 120,000 clones listed, approximately 15% were seen once. The ends were cut back, 6 bases at V and 0 bases at J, with 9 bases in the middle. Per germline, CDR1 SQVTM and CDR2 ANQGSEA. The CDR3 contains 12 residues. One heparinised draw, averaging about 110 mL, was taken per donor. J is TRBJ2-7 and V is TRBV29-1; D possibly matches TRBD1 or TRBD2 (5 bases each). The TCR comes from a man aged 18 to 29 with type 1 diabetes. Sequenced sample: central memory CD4+ T cells from blood. DNA for the CDR3: TGCAGCGTAAAGAGGGGCTCCTACGAGCAGTACTTC. It codes for CSVKRGSYEQYF.